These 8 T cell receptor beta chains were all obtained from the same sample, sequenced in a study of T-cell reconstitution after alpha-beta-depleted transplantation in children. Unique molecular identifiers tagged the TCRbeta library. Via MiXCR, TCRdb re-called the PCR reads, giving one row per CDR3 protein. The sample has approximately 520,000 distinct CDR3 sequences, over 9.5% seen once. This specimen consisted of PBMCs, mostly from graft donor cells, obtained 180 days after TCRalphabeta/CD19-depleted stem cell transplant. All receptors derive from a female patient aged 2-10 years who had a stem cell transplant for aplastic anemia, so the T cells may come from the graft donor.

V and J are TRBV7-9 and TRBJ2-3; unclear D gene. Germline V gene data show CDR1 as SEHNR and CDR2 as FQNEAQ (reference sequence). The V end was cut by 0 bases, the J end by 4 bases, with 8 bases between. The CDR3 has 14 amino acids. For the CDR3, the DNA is TGTGCCAGCAGCTTAGCTGTGTCCTCAGATACGCAGTATTTT. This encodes CASSLAVSSDTQYF.

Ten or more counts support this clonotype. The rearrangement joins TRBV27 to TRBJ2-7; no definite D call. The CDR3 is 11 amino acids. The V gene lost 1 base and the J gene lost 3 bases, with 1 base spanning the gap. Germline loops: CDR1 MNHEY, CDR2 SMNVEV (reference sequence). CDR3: CASSLFYEQYF. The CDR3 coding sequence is TGTGCCAGCAGTTTATTCTACGAGCAGTACTTC.

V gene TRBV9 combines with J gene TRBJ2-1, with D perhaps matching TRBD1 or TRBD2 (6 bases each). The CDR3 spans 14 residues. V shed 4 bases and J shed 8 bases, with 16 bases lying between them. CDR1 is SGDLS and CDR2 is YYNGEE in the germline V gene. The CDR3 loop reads CASSQLWGADEQFF. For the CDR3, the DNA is TGTGCCAGCAGCCAGCTGTGGGGGGCGGATGAGCAGTTCTTC.

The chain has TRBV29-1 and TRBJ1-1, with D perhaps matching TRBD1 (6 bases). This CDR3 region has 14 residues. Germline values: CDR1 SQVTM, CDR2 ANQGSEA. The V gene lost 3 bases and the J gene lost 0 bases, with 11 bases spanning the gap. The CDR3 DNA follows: TGCAGCGTTGACCCCAGGGGCCTGAACACTGAAGCTTTCTTT. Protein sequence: CSVDPRGLNTEAFF.

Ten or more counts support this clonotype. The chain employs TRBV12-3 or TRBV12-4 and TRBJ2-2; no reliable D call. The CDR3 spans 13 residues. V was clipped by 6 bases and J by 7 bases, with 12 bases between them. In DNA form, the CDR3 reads TGTGCCAGCAGGACCGGATCCAACGGGGAGCTGTTTTTT. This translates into CASRTGSNGELFF.

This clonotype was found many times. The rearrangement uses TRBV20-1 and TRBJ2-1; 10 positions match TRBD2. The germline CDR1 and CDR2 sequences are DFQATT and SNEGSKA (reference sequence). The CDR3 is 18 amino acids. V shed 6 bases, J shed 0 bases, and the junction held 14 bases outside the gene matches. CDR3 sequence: CSALRLAGYPSSYNEQFF. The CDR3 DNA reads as TGCAGTGCCCTTCGACTAGCGGGTTACCCCAGCTCCTACAATGAGCAGTTCTTC.

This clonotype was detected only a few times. CDR3 loop: CASSRTSGSFDTQYF. The CDR3 DNA reads TGTGCCAGCAGCCGGACTAGCGGGAGTTTTGATACGCAGTATTTT. The chain couples TRBV7-9 to TRBJ2-3; TRBD2 aligns across 13 bases. The CDR3 contains 15 residues. Germline V CDR1 and CDR2: SEHNR, FQNEAQ (reference sequence). Germline trimming cut 5 bases from V and 6 bases from J; bases unmatched to any gene: 5. Full variable domain (missing parts from reference TRBV7-9 and TRBJ2-3): DTGVSQNPRHKITKRGQNVTFRCDPISEHNRLYWYRQTLGQGPEFLTYFQNEAQLEKSRLLSDRFSAERPKGSFSTLEIQRTEQGDSAMYLCASSRTSGSFDTQYFGPGTRLTVL.

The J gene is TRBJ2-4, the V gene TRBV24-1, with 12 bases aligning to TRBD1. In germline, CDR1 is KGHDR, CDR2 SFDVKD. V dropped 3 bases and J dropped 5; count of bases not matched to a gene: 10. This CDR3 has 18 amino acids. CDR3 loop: CATSDAGTGGARENIQYF. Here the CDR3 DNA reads TGTGCCACCAGTGATGCCGGGACAGGGGGCGCTCGGGAAAACATTCAGTACTTC.